This T cell receptor (beta chain) derives from a study (dated by TCRdb to 2017 to 2019). For the wider study: Sequence and structural analyses were applied in the study to characterize human CD8+ TCR repertoires that recognize immunodominant viral antigens.

The data were produced on an Illumina HiSeq 2500. TCRdb trimmed the raw reads at Q25, called clones with MiXCR and kept productive beta chains. Rows with a matching CDR3 protein are joined into one entry that keeps the most common DNA and genes. This sample lists more than 350 distinct CDR3 sequences; about 30% were detected once. Jointly, the top ten make up less than 80% of the sample. As regards this clonotype: What antigen it recognizes has not been identified. Base qualities are missing; no much larger clone stands one base away.

According to the germline V gene (reference sequence), CDR1 reads LNHDA and CDR2 reads SQIVND. Trimming removed 6 bases from V and 9 bases from J, leaving 15 bases between the germline ends. Inclusive of the bounding cysteine and phenylalanine, the CDR3 is 13 residues long. Of the read, only the CDR3 DNA is kept; its 39 bases are in frame from base 1. On the study overall, not on this receptor specifically: Reports indicated that CD8+ TCR repertoires specific to different immunodominant viral antigens were highly diverse and distinct from one another.

Sequences were obtained from CD8+ T cells (not recorded whether cultured). This chain is built from TRBV19 and TRBJ2-1; the D gene cannot be resolved beyond TRBD1 or TRBD2, each matching 6 bases. This TCR was sampled from a male donor. The DNA sequence is TGTGCCAGTAGCCAGCTGGGGGGCATTGAGCAGTTCTTC. This translates into CASSQLGGIEQFF.